This T cell receptor beta chain was identified during a study of T cell repertoires in cytomegalovirus infection. Findings and limits, study-wide: Summed frequency of public TCR beta families distinguished CMV carriers with the relevant HLA. HLA-C-restricted CMV clonotypes gave the most frequent clonotype in two of eight donors.

TCRdb passed the reads through MiXCR, listing each CDR3 protein once. The sample shows approximately 750,000 distinct CDR3 sequences, 35% to 40% of them seen only once. Details on this clonotype: Its antigen is as yet unknown.

This CDR3 has 16 residues. J gave up 3 bases and V 6 bases, and 10 bases lay outside the gene matches. Germline loops: CDR1 MDHEN, CDR2 SYDVKM. Sequencing used PBMCs. The clonotype was recovered from a human donor in good health (CMV status not recorded). Some clones in this sample may be carry-over from other donors' samples. The J gene is TRBJ2-7, the V gene TRBV28; 11 bases fit TRBD1. The CDR3 DNA is TGTGCCAGCAGCGGGACGAGGACAGGGGGCGTCTACGAGCAGTACTTC. Its protein is CASSGTRTGGVYEQYF.